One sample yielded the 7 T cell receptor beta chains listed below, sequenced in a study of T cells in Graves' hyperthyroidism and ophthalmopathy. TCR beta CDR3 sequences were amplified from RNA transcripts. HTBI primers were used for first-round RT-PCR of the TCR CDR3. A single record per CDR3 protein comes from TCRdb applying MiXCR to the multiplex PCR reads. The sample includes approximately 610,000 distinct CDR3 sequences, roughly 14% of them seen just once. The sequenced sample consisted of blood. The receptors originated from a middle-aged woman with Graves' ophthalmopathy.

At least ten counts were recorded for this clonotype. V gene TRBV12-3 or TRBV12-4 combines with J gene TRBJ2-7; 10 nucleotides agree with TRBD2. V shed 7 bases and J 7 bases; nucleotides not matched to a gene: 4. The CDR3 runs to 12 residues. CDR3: CASTLGLAEQYF. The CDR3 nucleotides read TGTGCCAGCACCTTGGGACTAGCGGAGCAGTACTTC.

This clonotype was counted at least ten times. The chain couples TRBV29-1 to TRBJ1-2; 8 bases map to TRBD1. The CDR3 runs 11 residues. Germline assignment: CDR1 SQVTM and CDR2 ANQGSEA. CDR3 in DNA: TGCGGTGCTGGGACAGGAGAGGGCTACACCTTC. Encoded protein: CGAGTGEGYTF.

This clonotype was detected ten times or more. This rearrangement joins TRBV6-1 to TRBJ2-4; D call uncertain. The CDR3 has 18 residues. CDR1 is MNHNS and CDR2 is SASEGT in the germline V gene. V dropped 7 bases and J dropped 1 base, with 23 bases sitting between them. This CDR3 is CASTVRPPDALAKNIQYF. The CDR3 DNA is TGTGCCAGCACCGTCAGGCCACCGGACGCGCTGGCCAAAAACATTCAGTACTTC.

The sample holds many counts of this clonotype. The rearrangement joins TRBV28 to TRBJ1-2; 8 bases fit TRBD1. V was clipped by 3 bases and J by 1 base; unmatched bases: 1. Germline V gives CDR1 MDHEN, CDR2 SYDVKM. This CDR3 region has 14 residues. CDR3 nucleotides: TGTGCCAGCAGTTTGGACAGGGATAACTATGGCTACACCTTC. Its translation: CASSLDRDNYGYTF.

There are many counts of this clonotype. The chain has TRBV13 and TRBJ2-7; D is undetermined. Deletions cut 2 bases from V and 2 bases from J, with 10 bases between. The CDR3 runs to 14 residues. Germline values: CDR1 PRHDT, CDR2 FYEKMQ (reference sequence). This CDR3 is CASSLRPRPYEQYF. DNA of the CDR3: TGTGCCAGCAGCTTACGCCCCCGGCCCTACGAGCAGTACTTC.

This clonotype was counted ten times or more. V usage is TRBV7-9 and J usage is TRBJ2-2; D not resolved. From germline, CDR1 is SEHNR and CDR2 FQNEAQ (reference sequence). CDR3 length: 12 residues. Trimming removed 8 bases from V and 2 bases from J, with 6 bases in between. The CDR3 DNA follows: TGTGCCAGCGTGGCTAACACCGGGGAGCTGTTTTTT. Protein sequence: CASVANTGELFF.

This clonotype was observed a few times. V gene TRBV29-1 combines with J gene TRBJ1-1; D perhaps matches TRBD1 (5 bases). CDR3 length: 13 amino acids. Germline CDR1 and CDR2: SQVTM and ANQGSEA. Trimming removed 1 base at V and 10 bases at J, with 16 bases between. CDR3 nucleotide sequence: TGCAGCGTTGAAGCGCCCGGCGGGGGGGGAGCTTTCTTT. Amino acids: CSVEAPGGGGAFF.